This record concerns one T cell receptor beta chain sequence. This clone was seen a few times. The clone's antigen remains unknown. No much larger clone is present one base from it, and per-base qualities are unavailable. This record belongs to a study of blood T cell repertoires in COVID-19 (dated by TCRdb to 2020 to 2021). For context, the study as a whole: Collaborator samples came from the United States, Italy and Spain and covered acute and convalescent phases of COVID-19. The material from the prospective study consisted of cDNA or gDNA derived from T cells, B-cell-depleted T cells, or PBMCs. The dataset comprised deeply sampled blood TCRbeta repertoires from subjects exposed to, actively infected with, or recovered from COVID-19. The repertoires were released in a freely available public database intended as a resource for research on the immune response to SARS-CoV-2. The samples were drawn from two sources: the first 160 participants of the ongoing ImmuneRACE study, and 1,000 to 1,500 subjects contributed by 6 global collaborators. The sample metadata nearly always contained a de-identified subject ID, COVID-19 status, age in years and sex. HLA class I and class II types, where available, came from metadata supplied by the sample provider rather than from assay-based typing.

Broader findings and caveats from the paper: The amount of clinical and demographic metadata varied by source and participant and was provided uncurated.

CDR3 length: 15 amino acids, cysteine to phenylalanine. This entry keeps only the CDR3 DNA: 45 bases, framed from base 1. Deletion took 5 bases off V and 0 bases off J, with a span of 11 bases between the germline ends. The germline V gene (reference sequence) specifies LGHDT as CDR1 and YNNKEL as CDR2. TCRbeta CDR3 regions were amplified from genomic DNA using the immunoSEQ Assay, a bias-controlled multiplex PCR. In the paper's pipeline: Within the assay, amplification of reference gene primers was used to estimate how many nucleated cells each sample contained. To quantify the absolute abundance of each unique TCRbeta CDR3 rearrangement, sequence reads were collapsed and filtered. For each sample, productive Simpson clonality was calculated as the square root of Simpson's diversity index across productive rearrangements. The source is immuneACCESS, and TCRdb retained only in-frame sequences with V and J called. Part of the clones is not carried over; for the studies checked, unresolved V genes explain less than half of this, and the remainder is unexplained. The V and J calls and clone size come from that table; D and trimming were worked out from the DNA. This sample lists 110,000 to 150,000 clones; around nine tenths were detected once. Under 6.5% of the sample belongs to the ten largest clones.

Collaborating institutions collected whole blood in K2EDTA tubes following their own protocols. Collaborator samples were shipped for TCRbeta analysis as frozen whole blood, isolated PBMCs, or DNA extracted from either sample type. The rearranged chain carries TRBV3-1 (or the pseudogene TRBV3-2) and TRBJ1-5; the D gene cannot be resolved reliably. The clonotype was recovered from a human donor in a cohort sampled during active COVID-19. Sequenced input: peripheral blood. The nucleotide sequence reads TGTGCCAGCAGCGATGGAGCTTATAGCAATCAGCCCCAGCATTTT. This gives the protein CASSDGAYSNQPQHF.